One T cell receptor (beta chain) is described in this entry. Antigen: not known. The entry originates in a study of T-cell memory formation after mild COVID-19. From germline, CDR1 is MNHNY and CDR2 SVGAGI (reference sequence). V lost 7 bases and J lost 2, with 15 bases in between. The CDR3 has 14 amino acids. Amplification by 5'RACE using constant-segment primers produced TCR alpha and TCR beta cDNA libraries that carried sample barcodes and UMIs. TCRdb passed the 5' RACE reads through MiXCR, listing each CDR3 protein once. Counted here are about 340,000 distinct CDR3 sequences, over 13% occurring once; the ten biggest clones make up 22%. Study-level points and caveats: Clones contracting over day 15 to 85 were CD4/CD8 balanced, with later expanders leaning CD4+. Second-wave clones peaking on day 37 lacked confirmed SARS-CoV-2 specificity. In pre-infection memory, a portion of responding clones appeared, which suggested that cross-reactive memory joined.

This sequence joins TRBV6-6 and TRBJ2-7, with a possible D match to TRBD1 (5 bases). Sample: PBMCs or a T cell subset sorted from them (not recorded which). The clonotype comes from a man younger than 35 who had mild COVID-19 (a few samples of this study predate the infection). Cell type and time point are not known. CDR3 sequence: CASTGRQGTYEQYV. The DNA for the CDR3 is TGTGCCAGCACCGGCCGCCAGGGTACCTACGAGCAGTACGTC.